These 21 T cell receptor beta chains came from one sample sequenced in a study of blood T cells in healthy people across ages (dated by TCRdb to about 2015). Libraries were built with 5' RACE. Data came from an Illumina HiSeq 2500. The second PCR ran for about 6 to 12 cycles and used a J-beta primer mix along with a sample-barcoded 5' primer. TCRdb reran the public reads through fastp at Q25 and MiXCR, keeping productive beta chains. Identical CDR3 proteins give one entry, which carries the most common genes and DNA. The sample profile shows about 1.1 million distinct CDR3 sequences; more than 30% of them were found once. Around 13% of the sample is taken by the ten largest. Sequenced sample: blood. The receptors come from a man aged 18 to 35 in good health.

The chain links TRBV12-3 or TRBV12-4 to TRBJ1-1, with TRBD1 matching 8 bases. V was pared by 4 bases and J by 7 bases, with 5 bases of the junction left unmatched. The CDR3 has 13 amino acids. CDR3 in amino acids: CASSSTGASEAFF. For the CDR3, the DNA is TGTGCCAGCAGTTCGACAGGGGCCAGTGAAGCTTTCTTT.

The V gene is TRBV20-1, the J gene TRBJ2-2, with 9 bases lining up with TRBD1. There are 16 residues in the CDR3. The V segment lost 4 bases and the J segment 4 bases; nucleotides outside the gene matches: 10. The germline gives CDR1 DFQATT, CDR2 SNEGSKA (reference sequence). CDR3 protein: CSATRPDRGSTGELFF. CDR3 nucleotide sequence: TGCAGTGCTACCCGGCCGGACAGGGGAAGCACCGGGGAGCTGTTTTTT.

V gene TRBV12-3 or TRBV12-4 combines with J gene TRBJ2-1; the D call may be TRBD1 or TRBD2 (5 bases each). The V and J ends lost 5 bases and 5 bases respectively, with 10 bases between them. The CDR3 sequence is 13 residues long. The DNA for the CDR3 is TGTGCCAGCAGTGGGACGGCGGACAATGAGCAGTTCTTC. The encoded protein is CASSGTADNEQFF.

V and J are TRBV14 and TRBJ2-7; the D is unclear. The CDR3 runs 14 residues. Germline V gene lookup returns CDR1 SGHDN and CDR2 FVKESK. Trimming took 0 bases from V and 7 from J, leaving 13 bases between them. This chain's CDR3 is CASSQDARHNEQYF. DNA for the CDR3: TGTGCCAGCAGCCAAGATGCGAGGCACAATGAGCAGTACTTC.

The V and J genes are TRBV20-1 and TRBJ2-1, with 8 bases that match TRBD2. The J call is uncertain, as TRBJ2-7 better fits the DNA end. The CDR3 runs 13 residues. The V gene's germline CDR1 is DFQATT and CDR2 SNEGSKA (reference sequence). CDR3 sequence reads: CSSAGGSYNEQYF. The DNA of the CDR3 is TGCAGTTCCGCGGGGGGCTCCTACAATGAGCAGTACTTC.

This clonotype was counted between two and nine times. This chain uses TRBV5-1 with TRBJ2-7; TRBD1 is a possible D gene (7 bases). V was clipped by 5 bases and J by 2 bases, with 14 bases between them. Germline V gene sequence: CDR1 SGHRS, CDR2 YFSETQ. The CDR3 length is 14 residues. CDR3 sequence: CASREEGAPYEQYF. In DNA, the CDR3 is TGCGCCAGCAGAGAGGAGGGGGCCCCCTACGAGCAGTACTTC.

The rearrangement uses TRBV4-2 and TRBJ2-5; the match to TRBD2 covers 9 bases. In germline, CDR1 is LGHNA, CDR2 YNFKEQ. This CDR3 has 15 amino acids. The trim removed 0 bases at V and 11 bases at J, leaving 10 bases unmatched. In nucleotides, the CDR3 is TGTGCCAGCAGCCAAGATCGGCGGGGGGGGAATGAGCAGTACTTC. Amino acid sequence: CASSQDRRGGNEQYF.

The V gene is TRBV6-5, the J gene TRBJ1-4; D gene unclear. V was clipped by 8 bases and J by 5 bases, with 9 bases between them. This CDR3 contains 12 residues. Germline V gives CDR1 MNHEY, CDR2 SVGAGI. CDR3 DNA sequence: TGTGCCAGCCGCAACCCCAATGAAAAACTGTTTTTT. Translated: CASRNPNEKLFF.

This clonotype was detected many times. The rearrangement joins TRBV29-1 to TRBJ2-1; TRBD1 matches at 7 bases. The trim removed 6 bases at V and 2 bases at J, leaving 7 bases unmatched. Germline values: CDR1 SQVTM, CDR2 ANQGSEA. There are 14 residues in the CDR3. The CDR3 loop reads CSVRDSLAYNEQFF. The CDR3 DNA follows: TGCAGCGTGAGGGACAGCTTAGCCTACAATGAGCAGTTCTTC.

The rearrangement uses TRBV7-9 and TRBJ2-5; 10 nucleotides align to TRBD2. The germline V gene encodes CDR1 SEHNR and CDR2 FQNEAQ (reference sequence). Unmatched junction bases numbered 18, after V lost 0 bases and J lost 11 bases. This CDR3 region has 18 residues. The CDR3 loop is CASSLADSLAGATNEQYF. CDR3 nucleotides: TGTGCCAGCAGCTTAGCAGACTCCCTAGCGGGGGCCACCAATGAGCAGTACTTC.

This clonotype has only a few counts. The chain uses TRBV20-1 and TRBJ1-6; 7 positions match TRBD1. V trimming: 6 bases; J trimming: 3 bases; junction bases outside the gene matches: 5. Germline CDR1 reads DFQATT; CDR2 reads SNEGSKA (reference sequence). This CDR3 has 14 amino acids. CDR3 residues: CSALGQSYNSPLHF. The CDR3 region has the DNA TGCAGTGCCTTGGGACAGAGCTATAATTCACCCCTCCACTTT.

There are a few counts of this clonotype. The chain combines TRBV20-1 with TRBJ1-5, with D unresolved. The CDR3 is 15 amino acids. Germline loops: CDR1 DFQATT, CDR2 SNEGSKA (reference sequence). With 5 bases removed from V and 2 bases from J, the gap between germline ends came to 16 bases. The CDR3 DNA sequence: TGCAGTGCTCAAGCGGGAGGAGGAGGCAATCAGCCCCAGCATTTT. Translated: CSAQAGGGGNQPQHF.

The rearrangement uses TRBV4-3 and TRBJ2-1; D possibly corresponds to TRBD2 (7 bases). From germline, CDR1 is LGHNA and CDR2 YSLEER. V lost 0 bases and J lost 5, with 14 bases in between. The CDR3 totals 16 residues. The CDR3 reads CASSQERGGPDNEQFF. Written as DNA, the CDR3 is TGCGCCAGCAGCCAAGAAAGGGGGGGACCCGACAATGAGCAGTTCTTC.

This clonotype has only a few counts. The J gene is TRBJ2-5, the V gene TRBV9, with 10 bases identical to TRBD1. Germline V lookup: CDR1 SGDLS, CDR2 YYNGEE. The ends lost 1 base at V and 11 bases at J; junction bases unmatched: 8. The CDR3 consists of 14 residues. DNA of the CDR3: TGTGCCAGCAGCGTATCGTGGACAGGGGGGGAGCAGTACTTC. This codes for CASSVSWTGGEQYF. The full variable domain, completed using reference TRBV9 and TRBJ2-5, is DSGVTQTPKHLITATGQRVTLRCSPRSGDLSVYWYQQSLDQGLQFLIQYYNGEERAKGNILERFSAQQFPDLHSELNLSSLELGDSALYFCASSVSWTGGEQYFGPGTRLLVL.

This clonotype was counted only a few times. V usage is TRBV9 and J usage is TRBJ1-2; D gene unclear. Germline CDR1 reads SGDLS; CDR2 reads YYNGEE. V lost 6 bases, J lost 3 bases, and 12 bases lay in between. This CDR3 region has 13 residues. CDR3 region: CASKSTADYGYTF. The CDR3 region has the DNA TGTGCCAGCAAATCGACGGCTGACTATGGCTACACCTTC.

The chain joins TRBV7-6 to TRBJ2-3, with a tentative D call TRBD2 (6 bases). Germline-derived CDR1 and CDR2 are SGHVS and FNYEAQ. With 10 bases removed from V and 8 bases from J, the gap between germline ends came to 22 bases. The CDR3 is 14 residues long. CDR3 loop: CATAVQEGKVTQYF. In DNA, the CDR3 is TGTGCCACCGCGGTACAGGAGGGGAAAGTTACGCAGTATTTT.

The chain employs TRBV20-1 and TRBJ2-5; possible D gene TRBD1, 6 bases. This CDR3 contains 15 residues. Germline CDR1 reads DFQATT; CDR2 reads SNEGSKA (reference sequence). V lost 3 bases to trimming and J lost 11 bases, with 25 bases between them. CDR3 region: CSASFRGQRLHEQYF. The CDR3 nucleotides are TGCAGTGCTAGTTTCCGGGGACAACGGCTTCATGAGCAGTACTTC.

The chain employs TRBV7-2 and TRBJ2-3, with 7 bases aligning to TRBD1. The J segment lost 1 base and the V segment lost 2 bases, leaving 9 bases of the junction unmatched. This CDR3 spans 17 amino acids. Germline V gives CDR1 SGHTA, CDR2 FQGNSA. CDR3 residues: CASSLKGQQAGTDTQYF. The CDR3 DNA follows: TGTGCCAGCAGCTTAAAGGGACAGCAGGCCGGCACAGATACGCAGTATTTT.

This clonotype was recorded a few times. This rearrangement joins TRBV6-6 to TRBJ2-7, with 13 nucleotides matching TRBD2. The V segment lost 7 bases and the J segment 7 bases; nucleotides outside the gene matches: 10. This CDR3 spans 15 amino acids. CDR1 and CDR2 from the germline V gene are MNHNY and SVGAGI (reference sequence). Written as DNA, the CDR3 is TGTGCCAGCATCAAACTAGCGGGGGGGTTAAATGAGCAGTACTTC. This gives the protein CASIKLAGGLNEQYF.

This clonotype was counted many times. DNA of the CDR3: TGCAGTGCACCGACTAGCGGGGAGACCCAGTACTTC. Translating it yields CSAPTSGETQYF. The chain recombines TRBV20-1 with TRBJ2-5; 10 bases are a match to TRBD2. The ends lost 6 bases at V and 5 bases at J; junction bases unmatched: 3. Germline V CDR1 and CDR2: DFQATT, SNEGSKA (reference sequence). The CDR3 extends over 12 amino acids.

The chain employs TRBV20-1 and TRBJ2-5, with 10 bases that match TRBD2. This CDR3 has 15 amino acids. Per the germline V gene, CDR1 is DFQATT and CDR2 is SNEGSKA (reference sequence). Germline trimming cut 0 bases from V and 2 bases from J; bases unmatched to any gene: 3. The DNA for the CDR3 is TGCAGTGCTAGAGATCTACTAGCGGGGCAAGAGACCCAGTACTTC. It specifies CSARDLLAGQETQYF.